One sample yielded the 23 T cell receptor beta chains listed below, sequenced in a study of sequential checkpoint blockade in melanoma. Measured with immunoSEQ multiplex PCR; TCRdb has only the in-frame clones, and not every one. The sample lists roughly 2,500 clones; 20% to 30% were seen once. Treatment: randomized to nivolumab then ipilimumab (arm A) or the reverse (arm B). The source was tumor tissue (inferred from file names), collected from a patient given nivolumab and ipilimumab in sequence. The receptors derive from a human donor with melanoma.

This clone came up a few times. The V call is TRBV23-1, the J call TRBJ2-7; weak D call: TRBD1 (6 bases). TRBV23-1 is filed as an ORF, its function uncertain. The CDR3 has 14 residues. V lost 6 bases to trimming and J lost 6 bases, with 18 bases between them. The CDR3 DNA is TGCGCCAGCAGCCAAGTTCGAGGGGGTAGCGAGCAGTACTTC. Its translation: CASSQVRGGSEQYF.

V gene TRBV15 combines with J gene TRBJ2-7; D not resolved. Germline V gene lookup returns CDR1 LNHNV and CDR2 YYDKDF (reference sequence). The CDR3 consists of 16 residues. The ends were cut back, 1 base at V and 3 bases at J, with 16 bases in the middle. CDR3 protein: CATSRGHIRADYEQYF. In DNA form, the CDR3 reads TGTGCCACCAGCAGAGGCCACATCCGGGCCGACTACGAGCAGTACTTC.

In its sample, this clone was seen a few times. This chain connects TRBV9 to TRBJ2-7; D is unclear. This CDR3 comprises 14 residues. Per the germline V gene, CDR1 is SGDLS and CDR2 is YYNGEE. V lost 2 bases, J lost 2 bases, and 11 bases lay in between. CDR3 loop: CASSVDPLAYEQYF. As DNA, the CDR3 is TGTGCCAGCAGCGTTGACCCCTTGGCCTACGAGCAGTACTTC.

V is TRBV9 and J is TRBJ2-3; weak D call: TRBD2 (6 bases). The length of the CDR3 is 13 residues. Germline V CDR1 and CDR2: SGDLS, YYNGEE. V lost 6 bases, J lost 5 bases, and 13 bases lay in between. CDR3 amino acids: CASNSGLGDTQYF. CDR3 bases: TGTGCCAGCAATAGCGGTTTAGGAGATACGCAGTATTTT.

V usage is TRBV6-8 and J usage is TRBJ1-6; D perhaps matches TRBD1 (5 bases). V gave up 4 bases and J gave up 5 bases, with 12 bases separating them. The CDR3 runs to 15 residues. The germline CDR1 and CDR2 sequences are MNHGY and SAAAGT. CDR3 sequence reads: CASSSTAGNNSPLHF. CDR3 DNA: TGTGCCAGCAGTTCCACGGCAGGGAATAATTCACCCCTCCACTTT.

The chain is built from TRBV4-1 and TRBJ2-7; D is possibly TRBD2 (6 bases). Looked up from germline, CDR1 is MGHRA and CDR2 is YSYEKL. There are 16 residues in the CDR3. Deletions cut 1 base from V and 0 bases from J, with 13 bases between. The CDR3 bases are TGCGCCAGCAGCCAAGTTCAGGCGGAGGGCTCCTACGAGCAGTACTTC. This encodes CASSQVQAEGSYEQYF.

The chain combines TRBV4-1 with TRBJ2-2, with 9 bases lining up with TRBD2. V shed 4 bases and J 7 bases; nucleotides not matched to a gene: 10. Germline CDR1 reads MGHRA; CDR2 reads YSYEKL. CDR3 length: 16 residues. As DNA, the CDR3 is TGCGCCAGCAGCCCACTAGGCGGGGGGGCCGGCGGGGAGCTGTTTTTT. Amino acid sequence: CASSPLGGGAGGELFF.

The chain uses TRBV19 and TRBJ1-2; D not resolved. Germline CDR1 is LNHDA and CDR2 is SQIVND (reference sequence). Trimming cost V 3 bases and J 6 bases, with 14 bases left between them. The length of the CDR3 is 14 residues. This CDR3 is CASSIVGSPDGYTF. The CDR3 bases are TGTGCCAGTAGTATCGTGGGGAGCCCCGATGGCTACACCTTC.

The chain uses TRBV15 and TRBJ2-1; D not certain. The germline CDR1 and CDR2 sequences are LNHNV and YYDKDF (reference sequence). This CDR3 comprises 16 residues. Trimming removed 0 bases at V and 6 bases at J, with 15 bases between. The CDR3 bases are TGTGCCACCAGCAGAGATATGGATTCGGCTAGCAATGAGCAGTTCTTC. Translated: CATSRDMDSASNEQFF.

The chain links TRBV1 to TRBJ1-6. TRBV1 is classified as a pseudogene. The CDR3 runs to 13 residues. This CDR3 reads CASSQDNFNPLHF. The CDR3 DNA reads TGCGCCAGCAGCCAAGATAACTTTAACCCCCTCCACTTT.

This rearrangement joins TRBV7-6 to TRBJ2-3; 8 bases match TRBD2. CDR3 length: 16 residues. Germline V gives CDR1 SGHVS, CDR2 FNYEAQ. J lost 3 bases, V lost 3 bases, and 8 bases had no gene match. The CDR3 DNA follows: TGTGCCAGCAGCTTGGTGGGTAGCGGGGTGACAGATACGCAGTATTTT. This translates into CASSLVGSGVTDTQYF.

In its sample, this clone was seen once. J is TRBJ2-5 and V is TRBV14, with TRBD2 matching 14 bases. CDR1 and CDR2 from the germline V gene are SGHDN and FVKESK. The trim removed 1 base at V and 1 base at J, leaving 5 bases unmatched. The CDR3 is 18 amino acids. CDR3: CASSQVTGTSGGQETQYF. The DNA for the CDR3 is TGTGCCAGCAGCCAAGTTACGGGGACTAGCGGGGGCCAAGAGACCCAGTACTTC. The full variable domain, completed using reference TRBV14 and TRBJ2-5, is EAGVTQFPSHSVIEKGQTVTLRCDPISGHDNLYWYRRVMGKEIKFLLHFVKESKQDESGMPNNRFLAERTGGTYSTLKVQPAELEDSGVYFCASSQVTGTSGGQETQYFGPGTRLLVL.

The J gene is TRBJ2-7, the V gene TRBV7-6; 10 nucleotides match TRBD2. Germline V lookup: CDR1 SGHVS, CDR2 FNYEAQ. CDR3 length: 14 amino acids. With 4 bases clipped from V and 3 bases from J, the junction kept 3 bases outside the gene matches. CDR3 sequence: CASSYGTSDYEQYF. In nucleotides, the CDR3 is TGTGCCAGCAGCTACGGGACTAGCGACTACGAGCAGTACTTC.

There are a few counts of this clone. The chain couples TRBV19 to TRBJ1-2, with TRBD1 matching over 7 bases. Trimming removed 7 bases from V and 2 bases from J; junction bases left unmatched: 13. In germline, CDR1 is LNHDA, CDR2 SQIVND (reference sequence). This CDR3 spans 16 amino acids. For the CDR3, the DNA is TGTGCCAGTACGAACCCTACAGGGGCCCTAAACTATGGCTACACCTTC. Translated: CASTNPTGALNYGYTF.

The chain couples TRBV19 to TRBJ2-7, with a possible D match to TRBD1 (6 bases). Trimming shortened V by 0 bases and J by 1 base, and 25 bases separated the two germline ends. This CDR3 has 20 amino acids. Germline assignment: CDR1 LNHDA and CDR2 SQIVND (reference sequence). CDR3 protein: CASSIDPGQVLYNHSYEQYF. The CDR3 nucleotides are TGTGCCAGTAGTATAGATCCGGGACAAGTTTTATATAATCATTCCTACGAGCAGTACTTC.

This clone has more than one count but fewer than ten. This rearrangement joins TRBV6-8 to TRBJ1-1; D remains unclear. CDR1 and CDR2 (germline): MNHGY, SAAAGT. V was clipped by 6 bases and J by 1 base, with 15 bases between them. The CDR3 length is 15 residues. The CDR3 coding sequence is TGTGCCAGCAGGTCCGTTAAAACCGGGAACACTGAAGCTTTCTTT. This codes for CASRSVKTGNTEAFF.

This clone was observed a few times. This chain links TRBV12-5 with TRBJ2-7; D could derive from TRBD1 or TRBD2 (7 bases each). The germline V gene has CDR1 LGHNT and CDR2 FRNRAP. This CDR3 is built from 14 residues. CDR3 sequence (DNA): TGTGCCACCGGAACAGGGGAGGGATATGCTGAGCAGTACTTC. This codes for CATGTGEGYAEQYF.

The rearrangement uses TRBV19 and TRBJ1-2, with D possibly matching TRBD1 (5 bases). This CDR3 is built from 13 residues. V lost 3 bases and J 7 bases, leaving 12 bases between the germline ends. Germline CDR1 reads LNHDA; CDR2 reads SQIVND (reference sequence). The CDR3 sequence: CASSIGGRVGYTF. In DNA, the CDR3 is TGTGCCAGTAGTATCGGAGGCAGGGTTGGCTACACCTTC.

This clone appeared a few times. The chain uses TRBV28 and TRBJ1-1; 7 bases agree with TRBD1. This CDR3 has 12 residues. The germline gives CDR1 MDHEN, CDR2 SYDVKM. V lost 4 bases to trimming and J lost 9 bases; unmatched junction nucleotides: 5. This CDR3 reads CASSYRQGKAFF. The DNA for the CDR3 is TGTGCCAGCAGTTACAGACAGGGAAAAGCTTTCTTT.

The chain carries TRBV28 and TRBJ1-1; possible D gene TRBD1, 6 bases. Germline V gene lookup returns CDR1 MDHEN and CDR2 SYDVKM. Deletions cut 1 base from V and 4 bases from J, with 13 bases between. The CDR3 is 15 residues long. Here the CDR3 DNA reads TGTGCCAGCAGTTTATTCCAGGGGCGGGTCACTGAAGCTTTCTTT. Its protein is CASSLFQGRVTEAFF. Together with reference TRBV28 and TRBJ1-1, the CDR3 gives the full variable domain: DVKVTQSSRYLVKRTGEKVFLECVQDMDHENMFWYRQDPGLGLRLIYFSYDVKMKEKGDIPEGYSVSREKKERFSLILESASTNQTSMYLCASSLFQGRVTEAFFGQGTRLTVV.

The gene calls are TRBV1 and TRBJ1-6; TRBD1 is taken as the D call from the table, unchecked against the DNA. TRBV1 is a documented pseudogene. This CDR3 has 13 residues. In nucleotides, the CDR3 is TGCGCCAGCAGCCCCACAGAGAATTCACCCCTCCACTTT. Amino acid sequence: CASSPTENSPLHF.

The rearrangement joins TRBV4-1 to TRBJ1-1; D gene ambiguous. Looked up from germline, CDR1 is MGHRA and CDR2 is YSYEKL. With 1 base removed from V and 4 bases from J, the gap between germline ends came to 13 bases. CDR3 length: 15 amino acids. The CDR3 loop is CASSQVAGWVTEAFF. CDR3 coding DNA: TGCGCCAGCAGCCAAGTGGCAGGCTGGGTCACTGAAGCTTTCTTT.

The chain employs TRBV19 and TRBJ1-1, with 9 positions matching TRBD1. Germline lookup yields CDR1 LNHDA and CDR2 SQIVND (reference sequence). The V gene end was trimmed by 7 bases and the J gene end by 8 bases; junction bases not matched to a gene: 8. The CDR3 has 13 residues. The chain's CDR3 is CASMLGQGLEAFF. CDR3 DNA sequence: TGTGCCAGTATGCTGGGACAGGGTCTAGAAGCTTTCTTT.